This TCR beta chain was found in a study of T cells in Graves' hyperthyroidism and ophthalmopathy. This clonotype was detected ten times or more. Uncontrolled infection, other autoimmune disease, pregnancy or lactation barred patients from enrollment. Diagnoses used clinical symptoms, serum thyroxine and TRAb, thyroid ultrasound and orbital computed tomography. Template material for amplifying TCR beta CDR3 regions consisted of RNA transcripts. Primed by the HTBI set, a first-round RT-PCR was run on the TCR CDR3. TCRdb called the multiplex PCR reads again in MiXCR, with one record for every CDR3 protein. The sample contains 450,000 to 700,000 distinct CDR3 sequences, 46% of which appear only once. What was sequenced was peripheral blood or thyroid tissue (not recorded which). The TCR originated in a young woman with Graves' hyperthyroidism.

The CDR3 is CASSHSRDRDDTEAFF. The CDR3 DNA reads TGTGCCAGCAGCCACTCCCGGGACAGGGATGACACTGAAGCTTTCTTT. The V call is TRBV12-3 or TRBV12-4, the J call TRBJ1-1; 9 bases are a match to TRBD1. There are 16 residues in the CDR3. With 6 bases clipped from V and 3 bases from J, the junction kept 11 bases outside the gene matches.